The sequence of this T cell receptor beta chain was determined in a study of blood T cell repertoires in COVID-19. Per the authors' pipeline: Estimates of nucleated cell counts were drawn from the amplification of reference gene primers. Sequenced by immunoSEQ multiplex PCR; TCRdb stores in-frame clones only, minus some. From that table come the V and J calls and clone size; the DNA was used to work out D and trimming. The sample has fewer than 250,000 clones; roughly 86% are singletons. The V segment lost 3 bases and the J segment 7 bases; nucleotides outside the gene matches: 3. The germline V gene encodes CDR1 ENHRY and CDR2 SYGVKD. This CDR3 has 14 amino acids. This clone was seen only once.

V is TRBV10-3 and J is TRBJ1-6, with 7 bases identical to TRBD1. This clonotype was sampled from a woman between 70 and 85 years old with active or convalescent COVID-19. The sample taken for sequencing was peripheral blood. CDR3 coding DNA: TGTGCCATCAGTGAAGGGACAGCCAATTCACCCCTCCACTTT. Its protein product is CAISEGTANSPLHF.